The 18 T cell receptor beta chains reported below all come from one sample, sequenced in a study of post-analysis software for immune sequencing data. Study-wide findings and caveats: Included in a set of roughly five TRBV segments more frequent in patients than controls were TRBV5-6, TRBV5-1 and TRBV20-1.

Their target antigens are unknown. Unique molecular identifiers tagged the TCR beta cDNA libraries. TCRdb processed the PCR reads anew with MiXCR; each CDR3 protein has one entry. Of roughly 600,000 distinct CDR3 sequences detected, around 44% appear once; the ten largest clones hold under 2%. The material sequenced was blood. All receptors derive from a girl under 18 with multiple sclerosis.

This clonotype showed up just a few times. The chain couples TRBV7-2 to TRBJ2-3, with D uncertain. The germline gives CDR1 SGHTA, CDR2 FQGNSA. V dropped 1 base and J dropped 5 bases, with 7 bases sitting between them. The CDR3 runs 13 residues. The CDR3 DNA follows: TGTGCCAGCAGCTTAGTCTACAGAGATACGCAGTATTTT. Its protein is CASSLVYRDTQYF.

DNA of the CDR3: TGCGCCAGCAGCCCCGGGACCGACATAGCCAAAAACATTCAGTACTTC. Translating it yields CASSPGTDIAKNIQYF. The V and J genes are TRBV5-1 and TRBJ2-4, with D perhaps matching TRBD1 or TRBD2 (5 bases each). The germline V gene has CDR1 SGHRS and CDR2 YFSETQ. Trimming shortened V by 4 bases and J by 0 bases, and 14 bases separated the two germline ends. The CDR3 is 16 amino acids. Filled out from reference TRBV5-1 and TRBJ2-4, the complete variable domain reads KAGVTQTPRYLIKTRGQQVTLSCSPISGHRSVSWYQQTPGQGLQFLFEYFSETQRNKGNFPGRFSGRQFSNSRSEMNVSTLELGDSALYLCASSPGTDIAKNIQYFGAGTRLSVL.

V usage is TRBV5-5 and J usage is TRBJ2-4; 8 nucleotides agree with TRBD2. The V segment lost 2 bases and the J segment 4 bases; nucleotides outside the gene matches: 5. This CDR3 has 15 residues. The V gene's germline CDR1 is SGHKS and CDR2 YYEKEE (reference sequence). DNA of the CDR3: TGTGCCAGCAGCTTCGGGGGGGTAGTTAAAAACATTCAGTACTTC. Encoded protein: CASSFGGVVKNIQYF.

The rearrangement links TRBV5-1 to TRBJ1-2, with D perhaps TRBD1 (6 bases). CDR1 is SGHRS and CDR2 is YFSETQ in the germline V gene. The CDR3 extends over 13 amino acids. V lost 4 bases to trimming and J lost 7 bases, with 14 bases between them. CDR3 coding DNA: TGCGCCAGCAGCGTCCCACAGGGTGGTGGCTACACCTTC. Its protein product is CASSVPQGGGYTF.

CDR3 protein: CASSGERMSNEQFF. The CDR3 nucleotides are TGTGCCAGCAGTGGTGAGCGGATGAGCAATGAGCAGTTCTTC. The V gene is TRBV6-2 or TRBV6-3, the J gene TRBJ2-1, with D perhaps TRBD2 (5 bases). CDR1 and CDR2 (germline): MNHEY, SVGEGT. This CDR3 is 14 amino acids long. The V gene lost 5 bases and the J gene lost 6 bases, with 14 bases spanning the gap.

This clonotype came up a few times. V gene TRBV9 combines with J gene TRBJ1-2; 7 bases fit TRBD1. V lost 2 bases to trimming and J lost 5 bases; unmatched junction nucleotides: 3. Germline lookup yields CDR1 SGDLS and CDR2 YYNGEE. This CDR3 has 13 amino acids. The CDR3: CASSVPQGYGYTF. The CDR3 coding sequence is TGTGCCAGCAGCGTTCCACAGGGGTATGGCTACACCTTC.

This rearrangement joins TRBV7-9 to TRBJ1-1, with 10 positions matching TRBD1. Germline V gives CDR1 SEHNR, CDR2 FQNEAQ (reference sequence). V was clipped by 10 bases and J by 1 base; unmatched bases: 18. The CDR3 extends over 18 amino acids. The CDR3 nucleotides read TGTGCCACGCATGCGACCTGGGACAGGGGAATATCGAACACTGAAGCTTTCTTT. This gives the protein CATHATWDRGISNTEAFF.

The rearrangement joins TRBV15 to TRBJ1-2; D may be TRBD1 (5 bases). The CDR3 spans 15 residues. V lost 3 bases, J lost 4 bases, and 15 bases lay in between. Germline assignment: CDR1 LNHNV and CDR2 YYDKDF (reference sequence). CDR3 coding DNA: TGTGCCACCAGCAGGACAGCCGGGGCCTTCTATGGCTACACCTTC. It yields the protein CATSRTAGAFYGYTF.

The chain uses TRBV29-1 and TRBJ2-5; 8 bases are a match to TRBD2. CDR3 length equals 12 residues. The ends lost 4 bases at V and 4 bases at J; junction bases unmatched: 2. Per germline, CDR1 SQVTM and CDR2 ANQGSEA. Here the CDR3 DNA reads TGCAGCGTTGGGGCGGGGGGAGAGACCCAGTACTTC. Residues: CSVGAGGETQYF.

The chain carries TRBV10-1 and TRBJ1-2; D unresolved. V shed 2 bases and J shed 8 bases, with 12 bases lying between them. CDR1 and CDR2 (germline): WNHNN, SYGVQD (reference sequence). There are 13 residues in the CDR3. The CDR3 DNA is TGCGCCAGCAGTGAGGAGCGGTCGGGAGGCTACACCTTC. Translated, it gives CASSEERSGGYTF.

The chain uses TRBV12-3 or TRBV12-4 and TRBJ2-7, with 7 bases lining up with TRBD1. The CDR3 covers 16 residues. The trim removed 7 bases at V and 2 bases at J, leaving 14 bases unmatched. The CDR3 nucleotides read TGTGCCAGCACCCTTAGGGGCGGACAGGCGACCTACGAGCAGTACTTC. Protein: CASTLRGGQATYEQYF.

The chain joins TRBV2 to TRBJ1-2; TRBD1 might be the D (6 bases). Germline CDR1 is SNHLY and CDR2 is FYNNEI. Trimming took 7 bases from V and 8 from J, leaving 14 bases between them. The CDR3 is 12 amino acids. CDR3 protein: CASMAGAGGYTF. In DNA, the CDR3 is TGTGCCAGCATGGCGGGGGCGGGGGGCTACACCTTC.

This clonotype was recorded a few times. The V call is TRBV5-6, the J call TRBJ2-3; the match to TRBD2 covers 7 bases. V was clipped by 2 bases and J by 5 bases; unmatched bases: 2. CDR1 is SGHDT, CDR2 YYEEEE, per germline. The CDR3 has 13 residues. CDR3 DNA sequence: TGTGCCAGCAGCTTTGCGGGGGAAGATACGCAGTATTTT. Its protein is CASSFAGEDTQYF.

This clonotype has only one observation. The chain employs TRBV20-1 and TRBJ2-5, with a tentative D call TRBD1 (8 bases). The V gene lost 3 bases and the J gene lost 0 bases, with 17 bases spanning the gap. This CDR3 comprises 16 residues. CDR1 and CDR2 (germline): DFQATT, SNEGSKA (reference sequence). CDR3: CSASPQGAGDQETQYF. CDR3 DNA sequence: TGCAGTGCTAGCCCCCAGGGGGCGGGGGACCAAGAGACCCAGTACTTC.

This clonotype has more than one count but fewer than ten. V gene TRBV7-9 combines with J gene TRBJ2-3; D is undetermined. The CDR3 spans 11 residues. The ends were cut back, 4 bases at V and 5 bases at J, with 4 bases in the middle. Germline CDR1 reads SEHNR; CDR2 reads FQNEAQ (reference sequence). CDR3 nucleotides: TGTGCCAGCAGCTACGAAGATACGCAGTATTTT. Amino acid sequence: CASSYEDTQYF. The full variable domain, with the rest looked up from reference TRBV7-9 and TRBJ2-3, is DTGVSQNPRHKITKRGQNVTFRCDPISEHNRLYWYRQTLGQGPEFLTYFQNEAQLEKSRLLSDRFSAERPKGSFSTLEIQRTEQGDSAMYLCASSYEDTQYFGPGTRLTVL.

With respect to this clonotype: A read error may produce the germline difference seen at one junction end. The CDR3 coding sequence is TGTGCCATCAGTACAGAGGCAGGGGCCAGCGTCCTGACTTTC. Translating it yields CAISTEAGASVLTF. V usage is TRBV10-3 and J usage is TRBJ2-6; TRBD1 might be the D (6 bases). This CDR3 contains 14 residues. Germline V gene data show CDR1 as ENHRY and CDR2 as SYGVKD.

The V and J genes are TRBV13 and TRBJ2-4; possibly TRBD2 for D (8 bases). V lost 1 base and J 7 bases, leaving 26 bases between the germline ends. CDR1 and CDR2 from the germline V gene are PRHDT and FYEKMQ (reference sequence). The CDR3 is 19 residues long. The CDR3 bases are TGTGCCAGCAGCTTAGCGGGAGGGGGCGCCGAAAAAGTCCCTAACATTCAGTACTTC. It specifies CASSLAGGGAEKVPNIQYF. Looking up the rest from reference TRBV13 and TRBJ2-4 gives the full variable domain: AAGVIQSPRHLIKEKRETATLKCYPIPRHDTVYWYQQGPGQDPQFLISFYEKMQSDKGSIPDRFSAQQFSDYHSELNMSSLELGDSALYFCASSLAGGGAEKVPNIQYFGAGTRLSVL.

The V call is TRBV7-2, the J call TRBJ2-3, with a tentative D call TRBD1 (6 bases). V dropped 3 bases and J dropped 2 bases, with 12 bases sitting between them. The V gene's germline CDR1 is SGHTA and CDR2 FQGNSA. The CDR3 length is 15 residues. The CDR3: CASSLDRWATDTQYF. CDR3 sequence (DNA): TGTGCCAGCAGCTTGGACAGATGGGCCACAGATACGCAGTATTTT.